This T cell receptor (beta chain) comes out of a study of blood T cell repertoires in COVID-19. Study background: The study drew acute and convalescent COVID-19 samples from the United States, Italy and Spain.

Comments on this clone: Distinct nucleotide sequences in the sample also encode this CDR3.

Profiled with immunoSEQ multiplex PCR; TCRdb holds only in-frame clones, not every one. This table holds 380,000 or so clones, roughly 77% found once. This CDR3 is 12 amino acids long. Trimming cost V 5 bases and J 5 bases; bases outside gene matches: 0. Germline-derived CDR1 and CDR2 are SGHAT and FQNNGV. The sample consisted of peripheral blood. This chain joins TRBV11-2 and TRBJ2-7; 10 nucleotides agree with TRBD1. This TCR was sampled from a human donor with acute or convalescent COVID-19. The donor label of this sample is uncertain. DNA for the CDR3: TGTGCCAGCAGCGGGACAGGGGACGAGCAGTACTTC. Amino acid sequence: CASSGTGDEQYF.